These T cell receptor beta chains were read from a single sample in a study of OX40 agonist ivuxolimab in advanced cancers. Only in-frame clones appear in the TCRdb table, and some are missing; sequencing was by immunoSEQ multiplex PCR. Of more than 95,000 clones in the sample, about 91% were seen once. The starting material was CD4+ or CD8+ T cells sorted from blood, obtained in a trial of the OX40 agonist ivuxolimab. All receptors come from an adult with an advanced solid tumor such as melanoma, head and neck, liver or kidney cancer. CDR3s include the opening cysteine and the closing phenylalanine or tryptophan. The D gene is left open where the match is weak. Clone size is not always given. Where it is, it says once, few, many or a class for expanded clones.

DNA	CDR3	J	D	V	size
TGTGCCATCAGTTTCCACTTGGGACAGGGAGTCAACGAGCAGTACTTC	CAISFHLGQGVNEQYF	TRBJ2-7	TRBD1	TRBV10-3	-
TGTGCCAGCAGTGGCCCTACGATAGGGACTTTAAACTATGGCTACACCTTC	CASSGPTIGTLNYGYTF	TRBJ1-2	-	TRBV28	-
TGTGCCAGCGACGGACCCCCGGGACAGGGGGCAAACGAGCAGTACTTC	CASDGPPGQGANEQYF	TRBJ2-7	TRBD1	TRBV2	-
TGTGCCAGCAGCCCCCTCAGCGGGTGGACCGGGGAGCTGTTTTTT	CASSPLSGWTGELFF	TRBJ2-2	-	TRBV11-3	-
TGTGCCAGTACGGCCGGACTAGCGGGAGTAGCTGAGCAGTTCTTC	CASTAGLAGVAEQFF	TRBJ2-1	TRBD2	TRBV7-9	-
TGCGCCAGCAGCTCGACTAACTCCTACGAGCAGTACTTC	CASSSTNSYEQYF	TRBJ2-7	-	TRBV5-1	-
TGCGCCAGCAGCTTGGTGGGGGGCGGCAATGAGCAGTTCTTC	CASSLVGGGNEQFF	TRBJ2-1	-	TRBV5-1	-
TGTGCCAGCAGCTCCAACCGAGGAGATACGCAGTATTTT	CASSSNRGDTQYF	TRBJ2-3	-	TRBV7-3	-
TGTGCCAGCAGGGGGGGACCGCGTGGAGGCTACACCTTC	CASRGGPRGGYTF	TRBJ1-2	-	TRBV28	once
TGCGCCAGCAGCCGCGGGGAGCAGAGGCGCACAGATACGCAGTATTTT	CASSRGEQRRTDTQYF	TRBJ2-3	-	TRBV4-3	-
TGCGCCAGCAGCCAAGAAACATTAGGACTAGGTGTTGAGACCCAGTACTTC	CASSQETLGLGVETQYF	TRBJ2-5	TRBD2	TRBV4-1	-
TGTGCCAGCAGCCGAGGGGAGGGGGCTCGGTACGAGCAGTACTTC	CASSRGEGARYEQYF	TRBJ2-7	-	TRBV7-9	-
TGTGCCAGCAGCGCCGGACCCCCGTCAGCGAACACTGAAGCTTTCTTT	CASSAGPPSANTEAFF	TRBJ1-1	-	TRBV9	-
TGTGCCAGCAGCACTAAACAGGCCCGAGGTTCACCCCTCCACTTT	CASSTKQARGSPLHF	TRBJ1-6	-	TRBV7-2	-
TGCAGCGTTCCCCCAGCGGGGAATGAGCAGTTCTTC	CSVPPAGNEQFF	TRBJ2-1	TRBD2	TRBV29-1	once
TGTGCCAGCAGCCCGGACAGGGGCAACTATGGCTACACCTTC	CASSPDRGNYGYTF	TRBJ1-2	TRBD1	TRBV5-6	-
TGTGCCAGCAGCTTCCAGCGGACCTACGAGCAGTACTTC	CASSFQRTYEQYF	TRBJ2-7	-	TRBV7-3	-
TGCGCCAGCAGCTTGGTAACCAGGAACACTGAAGCTTTCTTT	CASSLVTRNTEAFF	TRBJ1-1	-	TRBV5-1	once
TGTGCCAGCAGCCCGGGACTAGCTTCCTTCCGCACAGATACGCAGTATTTT	CASSPGLASFRTDTQYF	TRBJ2-3	TRBD2	TRBV7-2	-
TGTGCCCTGAGCTGGACAGGGGGTGCCGGGGAGCTGTTTTTT	CALSWTGGAGELFF	TRBJ2-2	TRBD1	TRBV7-9	once
TGCGCCAGCAGCTTGCTCAGGGAGGCTTCACCCCTCCACTTT	CASSLLREASPLHF	TRBJ1-6	-	TRBV5-1	-
TGTGCCAGCAGCTCGCGGACTAGCGGGAGTTCCTACAATGAGCAGTTCTTC	CASSSRTSGSSYNEQFF	TRBJ2-1	TRBD2	TRBV7-2	-
TGTGCCAGCAGTGAAGCGGGAGGACCGGAGACCCAGTACTTC	CASSEAGGPETQYF	TRBJ2-5	-	TRBV2	-
TGTGCCAGCAGCCCTAGTCCCAGGGGGGGCGAGCCCCAGCATTTT	CASSPSPRGGEPQHF	TRBJ1-5	TRBD1	TRBV7-2	-
TGTGCCAGCAGTCAGGACAGGGCTAGCAATGAGCAGTTCTTC	CASSQDRASNEQFF	TRBJ2-1	TRBD1	TRBV6-4	-
TGTGCCCGCCGAAAGGGGACTAGCGGGACCGGGGAGCTGTTTTTT	CARRKGTSGTGELFF	TRBJ2-2	TRBD2	TRBV2	-
TGTGCCAGCAGCTTGAAAGTACTGAACACTGAAGCTTTCTTT	CASSLKVLNTEAFF	TRBJ1-1	-	TRBV4-2	-
TGTGCCAGTAGTATAATCGGGTTTAGGACAGGGGGCGATACCCCCTCCTCTGGGGCCAACGTCCTGACTTTC	CASSIIGFRTGGDTPSSGANVLTF	TRBJ2-6	TRBD1	TRBV19	-
TGTGCCAGCAGCTCCCAGGGGGCGGGTGGCACTGAAGCTTTCTTT	CASSSQGAGGTEAFF	TRBJ1-1	TRBD1	TRBV7-9	-
TGTGCCAGCAGTATGTCCTTTCGGGCCGAGCAGTACTTC	CASSMSFRAEQYF	TRBJ2-7	-	TRBV2	-
TGCGCCAGCAGCCAAGAGGCTAGCGGGAGGGCAAATACGCAGTATTTT	CASSQEASGRANTQYF	TRBJ2-3	TRBD2	TRBV4-3	-
TGCGCCAGCAGCCAAGATCGCGGGCAGCCCCAGCATTTT	CASSQDRGQPQHF	TRBJ1-5	-	TRBV4-3	-
TGTGCCAGCAGCTTCTTCCCCGTCAGCGGGAGTTCTCTCTACGAGCAGTACTTC	CASSFFPVSGSSLYEQYF	TRBJ2-7	TRBD2	TRBV5-6	-
TGTGCCAGCAGCTTAGGGGTGCAAGAGACCCAGTACTTC	CASSLGVQETQYF	TRBJ2-5	-	TRBV7-3	-
TGTGCCAGCAGTTACACCGGGAATGGGCAGCCCCAGCATTTT	CASSYTGNGQPQHF	TRBJ1-5	-	TRBV6-5	-
TGTGCCTGGAGTGTAAACCGTAACTATGGCTACACCTTC	CAWSVNRNYGYTF	TRBJ1-2	-	TRBV30	-
TGTGCCAGCAGCGCAGAAGGAGGTGAAAAACTGTTTTTT	CASSAEGGEKLFF	TRBJ1-4	-	TRBV7-9	-
TGTGCCAGCAGCGTAGTCGGTAGCGGGAGAACAGATACGCAGTATTTT	CASSVVGSGRTDTQYF	TRBJ2-3	TRBD2	TRBV9	-
TGTGCCAGTTGTGCTGGGAACACTGAAGCTTTCTTT	CASCAGNTEAFF	TRBJ1-1	-	TRBV19	-
TGTGCCAGTAGTAGGGCACTCACCAGTGGCTACACCTTC	CASSRALTSGYTF	TRBJ1-2	-	TRBV19	-
TGTGCCAGCAGCCAAGATTTGGTAGCGGGAGTCGGGGAGCTGTTTTTT	CASSQDLVAGVGELFF	TRBJ2-2	TRBD2	TRBV4-2	-
TGTGCCAGCAGCTCCCCGGGCCATCCAGAGACCCAGTACTTC	CASSSPGHPETQYF	TRBJ2-5	-	TRBV5-4	-
TGCGCCAGCAGACACGGGACAGTGAACACTGAAGCTTTCTTT	CASRHGTVNTEAFF	TRBJ1-1	TRBD1	TRBV5-1	-
TGTGCCAGCAGTTTGAGGCGGGACACAGATACGCAGTATTTT	CASSLRRDTDTQYF	TRBJ2-3	-	TRBV6-5	-
TGTGCCAGTGGCCAGGGGGCCGAGCAGTACTTC	CASGQGAEQYF	TRBJ2-7	TRBD1	TRBV19	-
TGCAGCGTTGCCCGAAGGTGGCTAGCGGGAGGCAATGAGCAGTTCTTC	CSVARRWLAGGNEQFF	TRBJ2-1	TRBD2	TRBV29-1	-
TGTGCCAGCAGCTCCCCGGGAGTTGAGCGGGCGAAAGATACGCAGTATTTT	CASSSPGVERAKDTQYF	TRBJ2-3	-	TRBV7-9	-
TGTGCCAGCAGGACAAACTATGGCTACACCTTC	CASRTNYGYTF	TRBJ1-2	-	TRBV28	-
TGTGCCAGCAGTTTAATGGGAGGGGGCCGACCACAGAATACGCAGTATTTT	CASSLMGGGRPQNTQYF	TRBJ2-3	-	TRBV27	-
TGTGCCAGCAGCTTAAGGGAGGGATCTACCTACGAGCAGTACTTC	CASSLREGSTYEQYF	TRBJ2-7	TRBD2	TRBV7-3	-
TGTGCCACCAGCAGAGAAGGCAGGGTGGGCGACACCATATATTTT	CATSREGRVGDTIYF	TRBJ1-3	-	TRBV15	-
TGTGCCAGCACCGACGGCAGGCGCACTGAAGCTTTCTTT	CASTDGRRTEAFF	TRBJ1-1	-	TRBV5-5	-
TGTGCCAGCAGCTCGTGGACAGACGGCGAGCAGTACTTC	CASSSWTDGEQYF	TRBJ2-7	-	TRBV11-2	-
TGTGCCAGCAGTGAAGGGCTAGCGGCAAACACCTACGAGCAGTACTTC	CASSEGLAANTYEQYF	TRBJ2-7	TRBD2	TRBV6-1	-